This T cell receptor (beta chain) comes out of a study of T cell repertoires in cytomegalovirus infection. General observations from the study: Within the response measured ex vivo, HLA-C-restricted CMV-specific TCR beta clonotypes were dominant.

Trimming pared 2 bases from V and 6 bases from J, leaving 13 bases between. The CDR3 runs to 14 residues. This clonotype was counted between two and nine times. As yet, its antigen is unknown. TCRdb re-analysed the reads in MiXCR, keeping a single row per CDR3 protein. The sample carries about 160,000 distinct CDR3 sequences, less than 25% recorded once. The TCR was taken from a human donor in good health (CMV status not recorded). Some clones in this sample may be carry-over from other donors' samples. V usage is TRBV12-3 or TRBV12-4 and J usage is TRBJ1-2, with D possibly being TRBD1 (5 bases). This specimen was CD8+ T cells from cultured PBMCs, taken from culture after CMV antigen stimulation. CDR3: CASSLTGPTDGYTF. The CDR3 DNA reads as TGTGCCAGCAGTTTAACAGGACCTACGGATGGCTACACCTTC.